This T cell receptor beta chain was identified in a study of blood T cells in healthy people across ages. For the second PCR, which ran for roughly 6 to 12 cycles, a sample-barcoded 5' primer and a J-beta primer mix were used. TCRdb independently ran MiXCR on the 5' RACE reads; one entry per CDR3 protein. The top ten hold 4% of the sample, which has around 1,600,000 distinct CDR3 sequences, approximately 43% seen once. CDR1 and CDR2 from the germline V gene are SGHTA and FQGNSA. The CDR3 totals 15 residues. With 0 bases removed from V and 2 bases from J, the gap between germline ends came to 8 bases. Study-wide findings and caveats: Measured against age, TCR beta diversity per million T cells decreased in a roughly linear manner. Shifts in expanded clonotypes may have been confounded by donor CMV status, which was unknown. Naive CD4+ cells and diversity were both higher in long-lived donors than in aged donors.

Isolated PBMCs totaled at least 6.5 million in each sample. This clonotype was counted at least ten times. Its matching antigen is unknown. The sample was blood. The clonotype comes from a woman aged 18-29 years in good health. This chain links TRBV7-2 with TRBJ1-3; possible D gene TRBD1, 6 bases. The CDR3 reads CASSLARGAGNTIYF. In DNA, the CDR3 is TGTGCCAGCAGCTTAGCCAGGGGAGCTGGAAACACCATATATTTT.